The clone carrying this T cell receptor (beta chain) has just one count. This sample stems from a study of blood T cell repertoires in COVID-19. Across the study: Specimens from acute and convalescent COVID-19 originated in the United States, Italy and Spain.

Under the authors' procedure: Reference gene primers were amplified, and this amplification served to estimate nucleated cell counts. The data were produced by immunoSEQ multiplex PCR, yet TCRdb's version contains in-frame clones alone and is incomplete. V and J calls and clone size follow that table, whereas D and trimming were derived from the DNA. The table lists roughly 240,000 clones, 70% to 85% of them singletons. The CDR3 loop spans 15 amino acids. With 0 bases clipped from V and 13 bases from J, the junction kept 11 bases outside the gene matches. Germline V gene lookup returns CDR1 MNHNS and CDR2 SASEGT.

This clonotype originated in a woman at least 80 years old with acute or convalescent COVID-19. The sample comprised peripheral blood. The chain carries TRBV6-1 and TRBJ2-7; 11 bases are a match to TRBD2. The CDR3 spells CASSEAVVAGGPGYF. Here the CDR3 DNA reads TGTGCCAGCAGTGAAGCGGTGGTAGCGGGAGGGCCAGGATACTTC.